This T cell receptor beta chain was identified during a study of technical replicates of blood from a handful of donors. Only in-frame clones appear in the TCRdb table, and some are missing; sequencing was by immunoSEQ multiplex PCR. The table lists about 83,000 clones, about 91% of them singletons. This clonotype originated in a human donor in good health. Source material: T cells isolated from PBMCs.

CDR3 coding DNA: TGTGCCAGCAGCTTGACTAGCGGGATGGGTTACGAGCAGTACTTC. It codes for CASSLTSGMGYEQYF. This chain joins TRBV7-6 and TRBJ2-7; 11 bases are shared with TRBD2. The trim removed 3 bases at V and 4 bases at J, leaving 5 bases unmatched. The CDR3 runs to 15 residues. Looked up from germline, CDR1 is SGHVS and CDR2 is FNYEAQ.